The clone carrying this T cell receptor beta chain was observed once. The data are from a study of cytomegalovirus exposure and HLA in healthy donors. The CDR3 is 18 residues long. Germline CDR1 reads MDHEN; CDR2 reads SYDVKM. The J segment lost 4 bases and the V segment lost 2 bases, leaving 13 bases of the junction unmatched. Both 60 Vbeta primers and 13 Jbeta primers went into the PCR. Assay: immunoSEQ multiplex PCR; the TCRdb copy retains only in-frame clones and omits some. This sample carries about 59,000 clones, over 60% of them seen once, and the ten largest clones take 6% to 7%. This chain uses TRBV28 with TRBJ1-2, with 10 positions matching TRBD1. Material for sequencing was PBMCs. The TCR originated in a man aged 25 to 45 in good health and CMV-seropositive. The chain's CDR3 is CASSLAGTGAVFIYGYTF. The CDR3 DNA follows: TGTGCCAGCAGTTTAGCCGGGACAGGGGCAGTATTTATCTATGGCTACACCTTC.